What follows describes a single TCR beta chain. Its antigen is still unknown. Base qualities are not provided; no much larger clone lies one nucleotide away. The identical CDR3 is also encoded by other nucleotide sequences in the sample. The data derive from a study of shared clonotypes between healthy human individuals (TCRdb year 2020). About the investigation overall: The cohort included three men and a couple of women between 18 and 49 years of age. For each donor, CD4 naive and CD4 memory were each given three plates, CD8 naive was given two plates, and CD8 memory was given one plate. Blood TCR repertoires of four to six healthy adults were deeply sequenced to estimate repertoire size and the extent of clonotype sharing between individuals. To increase sequencing depth and limit assay-specific biases, TCR repertoire library preparation and sequencing were carried out by different laboratories using diverse techniques. Leukapheresis yielded between about 0.9 and 9 billion PBMCs per donor.

TCR CDR3 regions were amplified from genomic DNA by multiplex PCR using the deep immunoSEQ assay. For each cell subset, the extracted genomic DNA was distributed evenly across all wells of several immunoSEQ 96-well plates, and each plate served as one replicate. For sorted subsets, about 200 ng genomic DNA, equal to about 30,000 T cell genomes, was loaded into each replicate PCR. Purified libraries were measured with a Qubit 3.0 fluorometer, size-checked on a Bioanalyzer 2100, and measured again with the KAPA Library Quantification kit. A separate single-read 150-cycle Illumina NextSeq 550 flow cell was used to sequence each immunoSEQ 96-well plate. Per the source publication's procedure: Because the immunoSEQ output included only junctional sequences and no quality scores, the filtering could not be the same as the filtering used for full-length reads. To assign V/J genes and CDR3, sequences were annotated using PyIR, a Python wrapper for IgBLAST v1.9, with IMGT germline references. Reads were filtered out if the reads had weak V/J assignments (E-value above 1e-6), no CDR3, stop codons, out-of-frame junctions, or ambiguous translated residues. A V3J clonotype was defined by an identical inferred V gene, J gene, and CDR3 amino acid sequence. Percentage overlap between repertoires was computed as shared unique clonotypes divided by the size of the smaller repertoire. RTK rarefaction, the Chao1 estimator, and Recon v2.1 estimates of unobserved clonotypes were used to assess repertoire richness. Generation probabilities for all TCRbeta clonotypes obtained by the gDNA method from a handful of donors were computed using OLGA. TCRdb took this table from immuneACCESS and kept in-frame rearrangements with V and J called. Such tables lack part of the clones; where checked against another copy, unresolved V genes explain under half of the gap, and the rest is unexplained. V, J and clone size are those of that table, while D and trimming were read from the DNA. The sample has millions of clones on record, over 85% of them singletons. More than 0.1% of the sample is taken by the ten largest.

Broader findings and caveats from the paper: Sampling was restricted to blood, and TCR repertoires in tissues likely differ from the TCR repertoires found in blood. The small number of donors limited the genetic and exposure-history diversity represented. Around 5.4% of naive CD4, 3.5% of naive CD8, roughly 2.4% of memory CD4, and about 0.4% of memory CD8 clonotypes were shared across a few donors. Pairwise subsampling led to the expectation that sequencing depth would affect the degree of clonotype sharing among donors. Even with the large sequencing depth, rarefaction of the sorted-subset datasets indicated that sequencing was incomplete. Compared with non-shared clonotypes, clonotypes shared by all four sorted-subset donors had higher generation probabilities. Estimated clonotype richness was generally larger for naive than for memory subsets.

The donors were healthy, HIV-negative adults who had no recently reported acute infections or vaccinations. Every donor was a Caucasian adult residing in Nashville, Tennessee, USA. CD4+ T cells were enriched by magnetic negative selection, after which naive cells were positively selected on CD45RA and the negative fraction was taken as the memory subset. After blood collection by leukapheresis, PBMCs were isolated using Ficoll-Histopaque density gradient centrifugation and then cryopreserved in the vapor phase of liquid nitrogen. Analytical flow cytometry was used to check the purity and quantity of every magnetically sorted T cell population. Genomic DNA was isolated from every sorted fraction and measured by UV absorbance on a Nanodrop 2000c. Sequenced material: naive CD4+ T cells sorted from blood. Interpreted using the paper, the cell subset or site label stands for: CD45RA+ positively selected. The receptor was derived from a man aged 18 to 29 in good health.

The base sequence is TGTGCCAGCAGCACGGCGGGGGGCCCCACCTACGAGCAGTACTTC. The translation is CASSTAGGPTYEQYF. The receptor chain draws on TRBV7-2 and TRBJ2-7; the central 8 bases match TRBD2. For CDR1 and CDR2, the germline V gene lists SGHTA and FQGNSA. The CDR3 holds 15 amino acids from the cysteine to the phenylalanine. The only DNA kept is the CDR3, 45 bases in frame from the first base. V has 5 bases trimmed and J has 2 bases trimmed; junction bases matching no gene number 8.